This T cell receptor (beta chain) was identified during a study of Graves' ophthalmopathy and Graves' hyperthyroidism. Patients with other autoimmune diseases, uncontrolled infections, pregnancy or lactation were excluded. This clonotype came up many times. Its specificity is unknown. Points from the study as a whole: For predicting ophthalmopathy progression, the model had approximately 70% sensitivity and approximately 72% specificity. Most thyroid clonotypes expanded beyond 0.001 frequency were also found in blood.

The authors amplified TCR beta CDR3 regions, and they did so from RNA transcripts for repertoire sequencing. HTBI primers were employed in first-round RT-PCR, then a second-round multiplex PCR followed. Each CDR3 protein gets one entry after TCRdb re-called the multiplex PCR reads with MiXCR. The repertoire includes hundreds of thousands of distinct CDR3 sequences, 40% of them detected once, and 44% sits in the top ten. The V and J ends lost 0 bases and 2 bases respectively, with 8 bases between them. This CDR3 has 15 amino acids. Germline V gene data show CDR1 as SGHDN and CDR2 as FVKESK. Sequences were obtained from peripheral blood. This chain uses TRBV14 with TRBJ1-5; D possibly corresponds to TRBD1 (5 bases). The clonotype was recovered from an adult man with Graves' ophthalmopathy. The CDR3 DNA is TGTGCCAGCAGCCAAGAGCAGGGCGGCAATCAGCCCCAGCATTTT. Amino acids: CASSQEQGGNQPQHF.